Each of the 27 T cell receptor beta chains below was sequenced from the same sample in a study of patients and donors after allogeneic stem cell transplantation. TCRdb re-analysed the RT-PCR reads in MiXCR, keeping a single row per CDR3 protein. The sample comprises about a million distinct CDR3 sequences, roughly 18% of which are singletons, and roughly 6% rests with the top ten. The sequenced sample was blood, either unsorted or a sorted T cell fraction (not recorded which). These TCRs come from a human donor who was either an allogeneic HSCT recipient or a stem cell or donor lymphocyte infusion donor (not recorded which). It is not recorded whose cells these are; they may come from a transplant donor.

This clonotype occurred many times. This chain joins TRBV29-1 and TRBJ2-7; D gene ambiguous. Germline V gives CDR1 SQVTM, CDR2 ANQGSEA. With 5 bases removed from V and 5 bases from J, the gap between germline ends came to 1 base. This CDR3 is 8 amino acids long. The CDR3 sequence is CSVNEQYF. The DNA of the CDR3 is TGCAGCGTTAACGAGCAGTACTTC.

This clonotype was counted between two and nine times. The V and J genes are TRBV7-8 and TRBJ2-6, with a tentative D call TRBD1 (5 bases). Trimming took off 5 bases at V and 0 bases at J, with 11 bases between the two ends. The CDR3 runs to 16 residues. The V gene's germline CDR1 is SGHVS and CDR2 FQNEAQ. CDR3 amino acids: CASSKQTGSGANVLTF. CDR3 DNA: TGTGCCAGCAGCAAACAAACAGGCTCTGGGGCCAACGTCCTGACTTTC.

This chain connects TRBV6-1 to TRBJ2-1; the match to TRBD1 covers 9 bases. This CDR3 comprises 16 residues. Germline-derived CDR1 and CDR2 are MNHNS and SASEGT. Germline trimming cut 8 bases from V and 8 bases from J; bases unmatched to any gene: 16. The CDR3 bases are TGTGCCAGCGGGGCCGCCGGGACAGGGAGCCTCCATGAGCAGTTCTTC. Translating it yields CASGAAGTGSLHEQFF.

The J gene is TRBJ2-1, the V gene TRBV3-1; 8 bases fit TRBD2. Trimming removed 3 bases from V and 1 base from J; junction bases left unmatched: 17. The CDR3 spans 20 residues. The germline gives CDR1 LGHDT, CDR2 YNNKEL (reference sequence). This CDR3 is CASSHPGTRGEVWSYNEQFF. For the CDR3, the DNA is TGTGCCAGCAGCCATCCCGGGACTAGGGGAGAGGTGTGGTCCTACAATGAGCAGTTCTTC.

The gene calls are TRBV10-3 and TRBJ2-5, with 7 nucleotides matching TRBD2. CDR3 length equals 14 residues. CDR1 and CDR2 from the germline V gene are ENHRY and SYGVKD. The V and J ends lost 8 bases and 1 base, in that order; junction bases with no gene match: 7. The CDR3 spells CAISRGGVQETQYF. The CDR3 bases are TGTGCCATCTCGAGGGGAGGGGTCCAAGAGACCCAGTACTTC.

The chain links TRBV12-3 or TRBV12-4 to TRBJ2-3, with 8 bases identical to TRBD1. The junction had 13 bases not matched to a gene; V was cut back by 6 bases and J by 5 bases. The CDR3 is made up of 16 amino acids. The CDR3, as DNA: TGTGCCAGCAGAAATACTACAGGGGGTGGCCGAGATACGCAGTATTTT. It is translated as CASRNTTGGGRDTQYF.

This clonotype was detected many times. The J gene is TRBJ1-2, the V gene TRBV12-3 or TRBV12-4; TRBD1 matches 8 bases. The CDR3 length is 14 residues. V shed 6 bases, J shed 2 bases, and the junction held 5 bases outside the gene matches. In DNA form, the CDR3 reads TGTGCCAGCAGGTACCGGGACAGGAACTATGGCTACACCTTC. Translated, it gives CASRYRDRNYGYTF.

The chain links TRBV4-1 to TRBJ2-1; 10 bases map to TRBD2. V trimming: 1 base; J trimming: 9 bases; junction bases outside the gene matches: 15. The germline V gene encodes CDR1 MGHRA and CDR2 YSYEKL. The CDR3 runs to 18 residues. The CDR3 nucleotides read TGCGCCAGCAGCCAAGGTTTAGCTAGCGGGGGCAGTAGAAGTGAGCAGTTCTTC. Amino acids: CASSQGLASGGSRSEQFF.

This clonotype showed up just a few times. V is TRBV12-3 or TRBV12-4 and J is TRBJ2-2; maybe TRBD1 (7 bases). The CDR3 totals 17 residues. Trimming removed 3 bases at V and 1 base at J, with 15 bases between. CDR3 sequence reads: CASSLEGADGNTGELFF. The CDR3 nucleotides read TGTGCCAGCAGTTTGGAGGGGGCAGACGGGAACACCGGGGAGCTGTTTTTT.

This clonotype was seen ten or more times. The chain recombines TRBV29-1 with TRBJ2-1; TRBD2 matches 10 bases. The V gene's germline CDR1 is SQVTM and CDR2 ANQGSEA. The CDR3 extends over 13 amino acids. Unmatched junction bases numbered 10, after V lost 3 bases and J lost 14 bases. DNA of the CDR3: TGCAGCGTTGAGGGCCAGCGGGAGGGCCAAGAGTTCTTC. It codes for CSVEGQREGQEFF.

This clonotype was observed a handful of times. The V gene is TRBV5-1, the J gene TRBJ1-6; TRBD1 matches at 9 bases. CDR1 and CDR2 from the germline V gene are SGHRS and YFSETQ. This CDR3 comprises 16 residues. After removal of 0 bases from V and 7 bases from J, the junction contained 5 bases not matched to a gene. The CDR3 sequence is CASSLEGQGQNSPLHF. For the CDR3, the DNA is TGCGCCAGCAGCTTGGAAGGACAGGGGCAAAATTCACCCCTCCACTTT.

A remark on this clonotype: One end of the junction is discordant with germline, which a read error may explain. The rearrangement uses TRBV20-1 and TRBJ2-7, with TRBD2 identical over 9 bases. Germline CDR1 is DFQATT and CDR2 is SNEGSKA (reference sequence). There are 13 residues in the CDR3. CDR3 protein: CSARRGGPYEQYF. CDR3 coding DNA: TGCAGTGCTAGGCGGGGGGGTCCCTACGAACAGTACTTC.

The chain employs TRBV7-9 and TRBJ2-7; D might be TRBD2 (5 bases). The V end was cut by 8 bases, the J end by 7 bases, with 12 bases between. The CDR3 is 11 amino acids. Germline values: CDR1 SEHNR, CDR2 FQNEAQ (reference sequence). This CDR3 is CASSEGGEQYF. The CDR3 DNA reads as TGTGCCAGCTCAGAGGGCGGGGAGCAGTACTTC.

This clonotype was counted between two and nine times. The chain recombines TRBV7-3 with TRBJ1-2, with 7 nucleotides matching TRBD1. J gave up 4 bases and V 0 bases, and 11 bases lay outside the gene matches. In germline, CDR1 is SGHTA, CDR2 FQGTGA. The CDR3 totals 17 residues. In DNA, the CDR3 is TGTGCCAGCAGCTTAACGTTTTACCGGGACAGTCCCTATGGCTACACCTTC. Translated, it gives CASSLTFYRDSPYGYTF.

This clonotype was recorded a few times. V gene TRBV5-5 combines with J gene TRBJ1-2, with D perhaps matching TRBD1 (5 bases). Germline V gene sequence: CDR1 SGHKS, CDR2 YYEKEE (reference sequence). The V end lost 3 bases, the J end lost 6 bases, and 15 bases lay between the germline ends. This CDR3 has 14 residues. CDR3 sequence reads: CASSSRTTLDGYTF. CDR3 bases: TGTGCCAGCAGCTCCCGGACAACCCTAGATGGCTACACCTTC.

V usage is TRBV29-1 and J usage is TRBJ2-1, with TRBD2 matching over 10 bases. After removal of 8 bases from V and 7 bases from J, the junction contained 8 bases not matched to a gene. This CDR3 contains 13 residues. Germline V gene data show CDR1 as SQVTM and CDR2 as ANQGSEA. For the CDR3, the DNA is TGCAGCTGCGGACTAGCGGAGGGGAATGAGCAGTTCTTC. Its protein is CSCGLAEGNEQFF.

This clonotype was picked up many times. This sequence joins TRBV5-1 and TRBJ2-7; D perhaps matches TRBD2 (5 bases). The CDR3 contains 15 residues. The germline V gene has CDR1 SGHRS and CDR2 YFSETQ. V was pared by 1 base and J by 0 bases, with 11 bases between. The CDR3: CASSLSSVGSYEQYF. For the CDR3, the DNA is TGCGCCAGCAGCTTGAGTAGCGTGGGCTCCTACGAGCAGTACTTC. The full variable domain, completed using reference TRBV5-1 and TRBJ2-7, is KAGVTQTPRYLIKTRGQQVTLSCSPISGHRSVSWYQQTPGQGLQFLFEYFSETQRNKGNFPGRFSGRQFSNSRSEMNVSTLELGDSALYLCASSLSSVGSYEQYFGPGTRLTVT.

The chain combines TRBV19 with TRBJ1-4, with TRBD1 as a possible D gene (5 bases). This CDR3 is built from 16 residues. V was trimmed by 5 bases and J by 0 bases, leaving 13 bases between them. Germline V gives CDR1 LNHDA, CDR2 SQIVND (reference sequence). The CDR3 DNA sequence: TGTGCCAGTAGTTCGGGGGAGCTGGCAACTAATGAAAAACTGTTTTTT. Protein product: CASSSGELATNEKLFF.

This clonotype occurred many times. J is TRBJ1-2 and V is TRBV27, with TRBD1 as a possible D gene (6 bases). Between the trimmed V and J ends, which lost 6 bases and 0 bases, there was a span of 11 bases. CDR3 size: 14 residues. Germline V gives CDR1 MNHEY, CDR2 SMNVEV (reference sequence). The CDR3 spells CASSATGANYGYTF. CDR3 nucleotide sequence: TGTGCCAGCAGCGCGACAGGAGCTAACTATGGCTACACCTTC.

Details on this clonotype: An end of the junction does not agree with germline; a read error may underlie this. The chain uses TRBV29-1 and TRBJ1-4, with TRBD1 as a possible D gene (6 bases). The length of the CDR3 is 16 residues. Germline CDR1 is SQVTM and CDR2 is ANQGSEA. The CDR3 region is CSVEASRRGAKEKLFF. The CDR3 nucleotides are TGCAGCGTTGAAGCTTCAAGAAGGGGGGCTAAGGAAAAACTGTTTTTT.

This clonotype has only a few counts. The chain links TRBV20-1 to TRBJ1-6, with 7 bases identical to TRBD1. From germline, CDR1 is DFQATT and CDR2 SNEGSKA (reference sequence). The CDR3 length is 15 residues. V dropped 4 bases and J dropped 3; count of bases not matched to a gene: 6. CDR3 amino acids: CSANSRDSYNSPLHF. The CDR3 DNA is TGCAGTGCTAACTCCCGGGACAGCTATAATTCACCCCTCCACTTT.

This clonotype was counted a single time. The rearrangement links TRBV11-3 to TRBJ2-1; 9 positions match TRBD1. CDR3 length: 16 amino acids. Germline lookup yields CDR1 SGHNT and CDR2 YENEEA. J lost 9 bases, V lost 2 bases, and 11 bases had no gene match. CDR3 coding DNA: TGTGCCAGCAGCTTATTGGCGGGACAGGGTGTTGGTGAGCAGTTCTTC. Translation: CASSLLAGQGVGEQFF.

The chain links TRBV12-3 or TRBV12-4 to TRBJ1-6; 9 bases match TRBD1. The CDR3 contains 15 residues. V gave up 5 bases and J gave up 8 bases; unmatched junction bases: 7. The CDR3, as DNA: TGTGCCAGCAGTCCGGGACAGGGAATGGATTCACCCCTCCACTTT. It encodes CASSPGQGMDSPLHF.

This clonotype came up many times. This rearrangement joins TRBV29-1 to TRBJ1-4; possibly TRBD1 for D (6 bases). V was clipped by 1 base and J by 7 bases, with 10 bases between them. This CDR3 is 13 amino acids long. The germline CDR1 and CDR2 sequences are SQVTM and ANQGSEA. CDR3 in amino acids: CSVEAGEGEKLFF. CDR3 in DNA: TGCAGCGTTGAAGCAGGGGAGGGTGAAAAACTGTTTTTT.

This clonotype was seen a few times. The V and J genes are TRBV25-1 and TRBJ2-1; D gene uncertain. This CDR3 has 16 amino acids. Germline lookup yields CDR1 MGHDK and CDR2 SYGVNS. Between the trimmed V and J ends, which lost 2 bases and 0 bases, there was a span of 11 bases. The CDR3 bases are TGTGCCAGCAGTGAAGGGAAAGCAGGCTCCTACAATGAGCAGTTCTTC. Amino acids: CASSEGKAGSYNEQFF.

The V and J genes are TRBV30 and TRBJ1-2; 7 bases match TRBD1. CDR1 is GTSNPN, CDR2 SVGIG, per germline (reference sequence). The CDR3 has 13 residues. Trimming at V came to 5 bases and at J to 7 bases, leaving 10 bases not matched to a gene. Here the CDR3 reads CAWSPGTVSGYTF. Here the CDR3 DNA reads TGTGCCTGGTCCCCCGGGACAGTAAGTGGCTACACCTTC.

This clonotype was detected only a few times. The chain joins TRBV20-1 to TRBJ2-3; D may be TRBD1 (5 bases). Germline loops: CDR1 DFQATT, CDR2 SNEGSKA (reference sequence). With 1 base removed from V and 0 bases from J, the gap between germline ends came to 11 bases. This CDR3 is built from 15 residues. In DNA, the CDR3 is TGCAGTGCTAGAGCGGGCAAGGGGAGCACAGATACGCAGTATTTT. This translates into CSARAGKGSTDTQYF.